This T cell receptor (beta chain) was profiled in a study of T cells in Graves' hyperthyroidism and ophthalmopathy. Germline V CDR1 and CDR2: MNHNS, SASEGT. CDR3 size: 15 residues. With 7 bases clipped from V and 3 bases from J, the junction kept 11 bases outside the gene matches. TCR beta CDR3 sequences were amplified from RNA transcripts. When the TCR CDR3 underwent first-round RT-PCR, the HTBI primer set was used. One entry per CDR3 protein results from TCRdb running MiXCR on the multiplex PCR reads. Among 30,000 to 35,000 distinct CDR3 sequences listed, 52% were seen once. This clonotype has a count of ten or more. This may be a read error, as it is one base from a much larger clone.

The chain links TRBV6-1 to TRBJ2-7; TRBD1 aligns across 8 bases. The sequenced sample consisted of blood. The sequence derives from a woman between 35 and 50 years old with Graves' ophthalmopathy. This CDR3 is CASTLPRTGLYEQYF. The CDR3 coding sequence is TGTGCCAGCACTCTACCAAGGACAGGGCTCTACGAGCAGTACTTC.